The T cell receptor (beta chain) described here comes from a study of T-cell memory formation after mild COVID-19. This clonotype has more than one count but fewer than ten. Its antigen remains unknown. Overall study findings and caveats: Chiefly within CM and EM were the contracting CD4+ clones; CD8+ ones were within EMRA.

A 5'RACE reaction primed in the constant segment made cDNA libraries of TCR alpha and TCR beta, and these carried sample barcodes and UMIs. MiXCR, applied by TCRdb to the 5' RACE reads, yields one record per CDR3 protein. The sample consists of roughly 620,000 distinct CDR3 sequences, under 20% of them appearing once. The receptor was isolated from an adult woman who had mild COVID-19 (a few samples of this study predate the infection). Cell type and time point are not known. Material for sequencing was PBMCs or a T cell subset sorted from them (not recorded which).

DNA of the CDR3: TGTGCCAGCGTCCTAGCGGATATCTACAATGAGCAGTTCTTC. Its translation: CASVLADIYNEQFF. The chain couples TRBV14 to TRBJ2-1, with 7 bases matching TRBD2. J lost 3 bases, V lost 8 bases, and 7 bases had no gene match. Germline V gives CDR1 SGHDN, CDR2 FVKESK. This CDR3 contains 14 residues.